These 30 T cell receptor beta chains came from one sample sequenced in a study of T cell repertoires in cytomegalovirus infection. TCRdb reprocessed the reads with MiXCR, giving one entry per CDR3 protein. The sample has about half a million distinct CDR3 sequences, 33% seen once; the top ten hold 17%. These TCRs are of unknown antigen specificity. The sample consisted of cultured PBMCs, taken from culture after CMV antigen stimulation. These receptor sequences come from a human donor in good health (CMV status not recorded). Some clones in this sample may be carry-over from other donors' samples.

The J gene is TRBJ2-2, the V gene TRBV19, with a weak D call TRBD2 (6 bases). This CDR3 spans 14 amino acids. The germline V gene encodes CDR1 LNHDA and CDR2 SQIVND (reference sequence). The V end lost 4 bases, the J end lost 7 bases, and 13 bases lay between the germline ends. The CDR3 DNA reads TGTGCCAGTAGTAGAGGGGAGGTAGACGGGGAGCTGTTTTTT. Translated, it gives CASSRGEVDGELFF.

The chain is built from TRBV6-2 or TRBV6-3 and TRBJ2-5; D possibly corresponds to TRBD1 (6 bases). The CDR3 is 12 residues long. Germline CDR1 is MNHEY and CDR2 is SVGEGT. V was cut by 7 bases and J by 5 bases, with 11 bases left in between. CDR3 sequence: CASKQGTETQYF. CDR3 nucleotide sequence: TGTGCCAGCAAGCAGGGGACGGAGACCCAGTACTTC.

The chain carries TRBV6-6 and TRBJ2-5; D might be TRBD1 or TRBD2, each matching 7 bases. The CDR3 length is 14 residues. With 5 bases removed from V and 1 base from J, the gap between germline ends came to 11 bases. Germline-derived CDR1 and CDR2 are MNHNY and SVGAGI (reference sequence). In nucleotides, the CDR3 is TGTGCCAGCAGTCAGGGGGGGGTCCAAGAGACCCAGTACTTC. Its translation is CASSQGGVQETQYF.

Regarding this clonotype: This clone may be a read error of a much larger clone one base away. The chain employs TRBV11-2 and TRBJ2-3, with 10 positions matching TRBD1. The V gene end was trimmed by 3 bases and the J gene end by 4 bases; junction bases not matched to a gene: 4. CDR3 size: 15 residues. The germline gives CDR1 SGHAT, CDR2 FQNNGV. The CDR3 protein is CASSFRGQGSDTQYF. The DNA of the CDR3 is TGTGCCAGCAGCTTTCGGGGACAGGGGTCAGATACGCAGTATTTT.

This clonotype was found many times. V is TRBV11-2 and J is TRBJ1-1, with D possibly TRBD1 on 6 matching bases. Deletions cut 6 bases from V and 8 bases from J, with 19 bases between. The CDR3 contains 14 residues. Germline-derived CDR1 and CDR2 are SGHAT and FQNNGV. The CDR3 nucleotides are TGTGCCAGCAGTCTCCTACGTTCTCAGGGGGAAGCTTTCTTT. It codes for CASSLLRSQGEAFF.

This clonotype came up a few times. CDR3 sequence reads: CASRQQRETSYNEQFF. The CDR3 DNA follows: TGTGCCAGCAGACAACAGCGGGAAACTTCCTACAATGAGCAGTTCTTC. The chain joins TRBV12-3 or TRBV12-4 to TRBJ2-1; 7 bases match TRBD2. The CDR3 is 16 residues long. The V gene end was trimmed by 6 bases and the J gene end by 1 base; junction bases not matched to a gene: 9.

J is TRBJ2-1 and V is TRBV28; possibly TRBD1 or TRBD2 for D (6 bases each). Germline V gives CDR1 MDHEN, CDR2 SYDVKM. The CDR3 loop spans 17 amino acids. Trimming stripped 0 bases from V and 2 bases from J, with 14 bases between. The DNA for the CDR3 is TGTGCCAGCAGTTTATGGACAGGACTAACCCCCTACAATGAGCAGTTCTTC. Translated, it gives CASSLWTGLTPYNEQFF.

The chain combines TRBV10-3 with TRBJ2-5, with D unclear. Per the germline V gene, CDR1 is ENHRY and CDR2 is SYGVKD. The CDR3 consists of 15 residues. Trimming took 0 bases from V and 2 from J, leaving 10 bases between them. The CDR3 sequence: CAISESTLTQETQYF. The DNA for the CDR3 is TGTGCCATCAGTGAGTCTACTCTCACTCAAGAGACCCAGTACTTC.

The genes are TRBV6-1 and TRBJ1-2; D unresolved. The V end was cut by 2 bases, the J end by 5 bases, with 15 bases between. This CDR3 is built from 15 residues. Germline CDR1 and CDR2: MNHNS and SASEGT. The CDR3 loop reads CASSETIRAVYGYTF. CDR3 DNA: TGTGCCAGCAGTGAAACGATTCGGGCGGTGTATGGCTACACCTTC.

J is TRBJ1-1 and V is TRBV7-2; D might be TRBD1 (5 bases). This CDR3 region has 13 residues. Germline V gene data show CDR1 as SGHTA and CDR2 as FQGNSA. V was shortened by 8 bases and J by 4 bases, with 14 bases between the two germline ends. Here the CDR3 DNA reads TGTGCCAGCGCCGGGGCGCCGGGCACTGAAGCTTTCTTT. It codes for CASAGAPGTEAFF.

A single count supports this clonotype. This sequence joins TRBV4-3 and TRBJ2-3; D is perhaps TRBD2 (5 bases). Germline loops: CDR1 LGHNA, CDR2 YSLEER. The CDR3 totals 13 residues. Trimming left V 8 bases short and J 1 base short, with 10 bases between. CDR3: CASGRGGTDTQYF. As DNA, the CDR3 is TGCGCCAGCGGTCGGGGTGGCACAGATACGCAGTATTTT.

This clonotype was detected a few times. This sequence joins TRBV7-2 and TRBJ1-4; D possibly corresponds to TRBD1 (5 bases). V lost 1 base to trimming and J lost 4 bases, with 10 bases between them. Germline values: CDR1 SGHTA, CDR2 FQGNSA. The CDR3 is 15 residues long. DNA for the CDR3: TGTGCCAGCAGCTTAGATGGGGGATTTAATGAAAAACTGTTTTTT. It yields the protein CASSLDGGFNEKLFF.

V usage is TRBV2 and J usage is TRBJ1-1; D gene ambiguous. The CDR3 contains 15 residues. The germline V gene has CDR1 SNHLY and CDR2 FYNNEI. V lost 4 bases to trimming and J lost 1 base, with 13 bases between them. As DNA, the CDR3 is TGTGCCAGCAGTGTGGACCTTCAAGGGAACACTGAAGCTTTCTTT. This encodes CASSVDLQGNTEAFF.

CDR3 protein: CASSQSGGDEQFF. The CDR3 bases are TGCGCCAGCAGCCAGAGCGGAGGGGATGAGCAGTTCTTC. The gene calls are TRBV4-3 and TRBJ2-1, with a possible D match to TRBD2 (6 bases). Trimming removed 3 bases from V and 8 bases from J, with 11 bases in between. The CDR3 runs 13 residues. Germline V gene data show CDR1 as LGHNA and CDR2 as YSLEER.

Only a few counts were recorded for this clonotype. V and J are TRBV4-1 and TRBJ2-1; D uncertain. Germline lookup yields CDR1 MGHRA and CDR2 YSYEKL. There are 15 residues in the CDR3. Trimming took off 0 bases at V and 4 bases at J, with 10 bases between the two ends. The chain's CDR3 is CASSQDSEVYNEQFF. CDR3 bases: TGCGCCAGCAGCCAAGATTCGGAAGTTTACAATGAGCAGTTCTTC.

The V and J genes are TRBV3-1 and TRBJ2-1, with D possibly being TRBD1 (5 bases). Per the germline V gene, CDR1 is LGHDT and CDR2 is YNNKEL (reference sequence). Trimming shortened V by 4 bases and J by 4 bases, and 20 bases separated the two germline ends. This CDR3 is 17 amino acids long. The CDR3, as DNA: TGTGCCAGCAGCCGAACAGGTTTGGGGATTTCTTACAATGAGCAGTTCTTC. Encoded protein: CASSRTGLGISYNEQFF.

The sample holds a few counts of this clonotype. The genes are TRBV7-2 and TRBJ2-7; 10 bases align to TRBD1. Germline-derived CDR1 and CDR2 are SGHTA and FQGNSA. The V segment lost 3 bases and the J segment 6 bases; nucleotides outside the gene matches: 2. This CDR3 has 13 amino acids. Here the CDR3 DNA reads TGTGCCAGCAGCTTGGGACAGGGGACCGAGCAGTACGTC. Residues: CASSLGQGTEQYV.

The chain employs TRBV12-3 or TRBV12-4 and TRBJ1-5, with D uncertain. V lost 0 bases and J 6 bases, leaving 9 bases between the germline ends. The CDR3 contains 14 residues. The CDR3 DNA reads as TGTGCCAGCAGTTTAGCAGGGCCGGCTCAGCCCCAGCATTTT. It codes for CASSLAGPAQPQHF.

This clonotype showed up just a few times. For the CDR3, the DNA is TGTGCCACCAGTACGACCCGGGACAGGCACACCTACGAGCAGTACGTC. Translated: CATSTTRDRHTYEQYV. The chain has TRBV24-1 and TRBJ2-7; 8 nucleotides align to TRBD1. Germline lookup yields CDR1 KGHDR and CDR2 SFDVKD. V lost 6 bases and J lost 2; bases outside the gene matches: 11. The CDR3 has 16 amino acids.

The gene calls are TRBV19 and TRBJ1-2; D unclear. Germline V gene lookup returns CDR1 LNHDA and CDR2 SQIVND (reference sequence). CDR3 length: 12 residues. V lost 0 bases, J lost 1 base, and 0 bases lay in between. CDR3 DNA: TGTGCCAGTAGTATAGATAACTATGGCTACACCTTC. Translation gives CASSIDNYGYTF.

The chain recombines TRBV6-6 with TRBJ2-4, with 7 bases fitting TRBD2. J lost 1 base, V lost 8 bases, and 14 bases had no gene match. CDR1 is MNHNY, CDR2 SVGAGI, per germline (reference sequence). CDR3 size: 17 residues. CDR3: CASSGASGALAKNIQYF. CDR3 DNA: TGTGCCAGCTCCGGGGCTAGCGGTGCTCTCGCCAAAAACATTCAGTACTTC.

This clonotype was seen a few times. The CDR3 protein is CASSLVAENSPLHF. The CDR3 coding sequence is TGTGCCAGCAGCTTAGTAGCCGAGAATTCACCCCTCCACTTT. V is TRBV7-2 and J is TRBJ1-6; D is uncertain. The CDR3 consists of 14 residues. The germline V gene encodes CDR1 SGHTA and CDR2 FQGNSA. With 1 base removed from V and 7 bases from J, the gap between germline ends came to 8 bases. The full variable domain, its missing parts supplied by reference TRBV7-2 and TRBJ1-6, is GAGVSQSPSNKVTEKGKDVELRCDPISGHTALYWYRQSLGQGLEFLIYFQGNSAPDKSGLPSDRFSAERTGGSVSTLTIQRTQQEDSAVYLCASSLVAENSPLHFGNGTRLTVT.

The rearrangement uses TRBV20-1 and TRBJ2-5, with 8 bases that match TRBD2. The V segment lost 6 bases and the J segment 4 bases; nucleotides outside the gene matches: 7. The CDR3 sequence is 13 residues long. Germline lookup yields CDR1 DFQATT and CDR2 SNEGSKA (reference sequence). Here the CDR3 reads CSARPLAGETQYF. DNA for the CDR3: TGCAGTGCCAGACCGCTAGCGGGAGAGACCCAGTACTTC.

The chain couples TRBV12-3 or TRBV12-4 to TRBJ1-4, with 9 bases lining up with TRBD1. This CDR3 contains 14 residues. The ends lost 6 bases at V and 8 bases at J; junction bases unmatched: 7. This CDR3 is CASSSGTGPEKLFF. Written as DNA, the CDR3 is TGTGCCAGCAGCTCCGGGACAGGGCCCGAAAAACTGTTTTTT.

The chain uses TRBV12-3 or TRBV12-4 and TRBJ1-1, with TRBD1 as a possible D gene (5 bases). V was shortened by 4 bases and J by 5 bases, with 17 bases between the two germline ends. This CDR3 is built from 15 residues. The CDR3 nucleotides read TGTGCCAGCAGTTCCGGGAGAGGGACTAGAACTGAAGCTTTCTTT. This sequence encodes CASSSGRGTRTEAFF.

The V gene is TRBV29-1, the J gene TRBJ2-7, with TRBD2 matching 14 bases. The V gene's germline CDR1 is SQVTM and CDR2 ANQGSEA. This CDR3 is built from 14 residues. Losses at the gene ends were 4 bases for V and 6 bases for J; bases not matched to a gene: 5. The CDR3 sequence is CSVGGTSGRVEQYF. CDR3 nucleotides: TGCAGCGTTGGTGGGACTAGCGGGAGAGTCGAGCAGTACTTC.

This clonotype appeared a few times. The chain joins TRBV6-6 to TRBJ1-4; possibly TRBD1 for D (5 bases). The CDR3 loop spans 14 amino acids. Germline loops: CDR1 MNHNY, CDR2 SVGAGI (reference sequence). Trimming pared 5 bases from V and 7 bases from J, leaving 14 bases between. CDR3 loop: CASSVNGGTEKLFF. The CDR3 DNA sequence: TGTGCCAGCAGTGTGAACGGGGGAACTGAAAAACTGTTTTTT.

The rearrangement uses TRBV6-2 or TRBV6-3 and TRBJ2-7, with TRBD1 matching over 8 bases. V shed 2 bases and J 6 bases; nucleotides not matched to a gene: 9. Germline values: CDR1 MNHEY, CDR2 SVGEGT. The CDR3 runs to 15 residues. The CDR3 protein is CASSYAGQAPGEQYF. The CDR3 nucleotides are TGTGCCAGCAGTTACGCGGGACAGGCTCCGGGCGAGCAGTACTTC.

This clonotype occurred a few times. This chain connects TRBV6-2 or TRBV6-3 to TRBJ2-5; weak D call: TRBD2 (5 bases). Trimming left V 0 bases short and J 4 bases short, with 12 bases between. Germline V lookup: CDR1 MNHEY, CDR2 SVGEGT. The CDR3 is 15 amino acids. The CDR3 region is CASSYSDSNTETQYF. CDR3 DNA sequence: TGTGCCAGCAGTTACTCGGACTCGAACACAGAGACCCAGTACTTC.

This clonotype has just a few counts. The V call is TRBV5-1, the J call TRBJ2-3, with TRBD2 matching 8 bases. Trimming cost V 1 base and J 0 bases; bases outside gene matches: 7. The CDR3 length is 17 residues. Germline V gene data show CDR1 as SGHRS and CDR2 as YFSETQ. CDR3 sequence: CASSLPPGTSSTDTQYF. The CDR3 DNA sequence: TGCGCCAGCAGCTTGCCACCCGGGACTAGTAGCACAGATACGCAGTATTTT.